Sequencing of this TCR beta chain was carried out in a study of blood T cell repertoires in COVID-19. Sequencing was performed with immunoSEQ multiplex PCR; in TCRdb, only in-frame clones are kept and a portion is missing. The data contain about 140,000 clones, over 75% of them singletons. CDR1 and CDR2 from the germline V gene are MNHNY and SVGAGI (reference sequence). This CDR3 has 15 residues. The germline V and J ends were trimmed by 0 bases and 2 bases, with 11 bases remaining between them. The sample comprised peripheral blood. The TCR comes from a woman aged 50 to 60 with acute or convalescent COVID-19. The chain recombines TRBV6-6 with TRBJ2-7; perhaps TRBD2 as D (6 bases). The CDR3 loop reads CASSYSSSEAYEQYF. The CDR3 DNA is TGTGCCAGCAGTTACTCGTCTAGCGAGGCCTACGAGCAGTACTTC.